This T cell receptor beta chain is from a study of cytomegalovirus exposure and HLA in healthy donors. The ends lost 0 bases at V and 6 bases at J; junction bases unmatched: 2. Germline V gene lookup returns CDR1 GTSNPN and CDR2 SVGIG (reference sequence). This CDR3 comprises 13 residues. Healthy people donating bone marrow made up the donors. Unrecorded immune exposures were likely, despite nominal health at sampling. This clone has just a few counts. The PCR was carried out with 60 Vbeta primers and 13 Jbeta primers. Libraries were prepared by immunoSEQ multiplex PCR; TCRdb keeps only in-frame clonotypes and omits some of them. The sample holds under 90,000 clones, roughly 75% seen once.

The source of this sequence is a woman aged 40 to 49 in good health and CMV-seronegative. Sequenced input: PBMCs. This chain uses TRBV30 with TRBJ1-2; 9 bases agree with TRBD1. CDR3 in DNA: TGTGCCTGGAGTGTAGGGACAGGGCATGGCTACACCTTC. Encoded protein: CAWSVGTGHGYTF.